This TCR beta chain was sequenced in a study of glioma-infiltrating T cells. This clonotype was found many times. The iRepertoire nested amplicon-rescue multiplex PCR amplified TCR alpha and beta CDR3s from RNA. MiXCR, applied by TCRdb to the multiplex PCR reads, yields one record per CDR3 protein. The sample contains 150,000 to 200,000 distinct CDR3 sequences, about 46% of which appear only once. V lost 3 bases and J 2 bases, leaving 8 bases between the germline ends. The CDR3 spans 15 residues. Germline lookup yields CDR1 MNHEY and CDR2 SMNVEV (reference sequence). The TCR sequence derives from a human donor with low-grade glioma or glioblastoma, undergoing nonglioma brain surgery, or in good health (not recorded which). The sample comprised glioma tissue, nonneoplastic brain tissue, or PBMCs (not recorded which). The chain uses TRBV27 and TRBJ1-6, with a weak D call TRBD1 (6 bases). This chain's CDR3 is CASSFGGPYNSPLHF. The DNA for the CDR3 is TGTGCCAGCAGTTTTGGGGGCCCCTATAATTCACCCCTCCACTTT.